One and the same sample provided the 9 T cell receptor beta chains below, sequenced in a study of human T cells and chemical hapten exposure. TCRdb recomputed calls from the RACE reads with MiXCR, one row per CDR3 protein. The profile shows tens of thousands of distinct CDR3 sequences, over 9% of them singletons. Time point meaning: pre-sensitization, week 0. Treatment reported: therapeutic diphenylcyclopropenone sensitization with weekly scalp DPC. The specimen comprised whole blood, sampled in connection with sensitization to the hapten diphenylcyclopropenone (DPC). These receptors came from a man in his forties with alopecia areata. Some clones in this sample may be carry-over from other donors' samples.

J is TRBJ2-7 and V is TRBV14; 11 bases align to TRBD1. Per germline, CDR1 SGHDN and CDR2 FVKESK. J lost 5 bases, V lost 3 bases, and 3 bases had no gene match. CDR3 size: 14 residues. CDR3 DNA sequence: TGTGCCAGCAGCCAGTGGACAGGGGGCGACGAGCAGTACTTC. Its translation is CASSQWTGGDEQYF.

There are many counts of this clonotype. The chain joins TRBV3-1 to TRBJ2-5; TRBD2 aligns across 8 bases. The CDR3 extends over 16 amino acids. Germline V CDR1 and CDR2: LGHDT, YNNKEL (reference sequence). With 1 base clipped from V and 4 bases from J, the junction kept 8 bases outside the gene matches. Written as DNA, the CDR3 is TGTGCCAGCAGCCAAGGAACAGCGGGAGTGCGAGAGACCCAGTACTTC. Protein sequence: CASSQGTAGVRETQYF.

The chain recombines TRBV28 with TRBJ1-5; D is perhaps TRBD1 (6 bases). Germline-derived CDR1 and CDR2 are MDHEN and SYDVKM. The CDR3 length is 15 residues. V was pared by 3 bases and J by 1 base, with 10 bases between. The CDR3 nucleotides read TGTGCCAGCAGTTTTATAGGGGGAAGCAATCAGCCCCAGCATTTT. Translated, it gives CASSFIGGSNQPQHF.

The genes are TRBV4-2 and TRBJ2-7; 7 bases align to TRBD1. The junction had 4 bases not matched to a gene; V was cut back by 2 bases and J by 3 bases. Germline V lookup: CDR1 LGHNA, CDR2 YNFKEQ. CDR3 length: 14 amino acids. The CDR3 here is CASSQTTGFYEQYF. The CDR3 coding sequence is TGTGCCAGCAGCCAAACGACAGGGTTCTACGAGCAGTACTTC.

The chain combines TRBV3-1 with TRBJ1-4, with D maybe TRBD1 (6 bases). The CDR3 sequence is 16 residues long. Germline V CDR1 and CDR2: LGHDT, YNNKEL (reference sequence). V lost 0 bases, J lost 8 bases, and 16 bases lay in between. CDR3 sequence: CASSQERRLQGEKLFF. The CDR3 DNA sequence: TGTGCCAGCAGCCAAGAAAGACGACTTCAGGGGGAAAAACTGTTTTTT.

The CDR3 protein is CASSFTSVRSGANVLTF. The CDR3, as DNA: TGTGCCAGCAGTTTTACCTCGGTGAGGTCTGGGGCCAACGTCCTGACTTTC. The chain employs TRBV12-3 or TRBV12-4 and TRBJ2-6; no reliable D call. CDR3 length equals 17 residues. The ends were cut back, 3 bases at V and 1 base at J, with 13 bases in the middle.

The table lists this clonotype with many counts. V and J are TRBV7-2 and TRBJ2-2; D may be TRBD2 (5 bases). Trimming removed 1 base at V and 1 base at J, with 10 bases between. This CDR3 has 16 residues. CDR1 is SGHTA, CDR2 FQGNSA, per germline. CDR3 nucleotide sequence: TGTGCCAGCAGCTTAGTGGCAGGACTGAACACCGGGGAGCTGTTTTTT. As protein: CASSLVAGLNTGELFF.

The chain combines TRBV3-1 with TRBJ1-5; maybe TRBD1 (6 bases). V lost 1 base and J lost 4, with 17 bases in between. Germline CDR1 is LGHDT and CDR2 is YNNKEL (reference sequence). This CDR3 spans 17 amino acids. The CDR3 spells CASSQGRGTLRNQPQHF. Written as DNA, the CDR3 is TGTGCCAGCAGCCAAGGGAGGGGGACTCTGAGGAATCAGCCCCAGCATTTT.

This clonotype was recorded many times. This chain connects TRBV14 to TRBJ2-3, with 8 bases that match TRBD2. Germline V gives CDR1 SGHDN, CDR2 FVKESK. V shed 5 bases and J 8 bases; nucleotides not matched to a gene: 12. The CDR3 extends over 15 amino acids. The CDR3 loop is CASSTFGRAQGTQYF. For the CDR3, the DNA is TGTGCCAGCAGCACTTTCGGGAGGGCCCAAGGTACGCAGTATTTT.